This entry features one T cell receptor (beta chain) sequence. These data belong to a study of blood T cell repertoires in COVID-19. Looking at the study overall: Acute and convalescent COVID-19 specimens originated in the United States, Italy and Spain. T cells, B-cell-depleted T cells, or PBMCs supplied cDNA or gDNA.

The CDR3 loop spans 16 amino acids. The V gene's germline CDR1 is MGHRA and CDR2 YSYEKL. Trimming took 1 base from V and 4 from J; bases not matched to a gene: 6. Source study methods: Reference gene primers were amplified, and this amplification served to estimate nucleated cell counts. TCRdb keeps only in-frame clones here, not all; method: immunoSEQ multiplex PCR. The V and J calls and clone size are taken from that table; D and trimming were inferred from the DNA. Seen here are approximately 150,000 clones, 75% to 90% observed once, and the top ten hold about 4%. The source of this sequence is an older woman with active or convalescent COVID-19. The sample consisted of peripheral blood. The chain combines TRBV4-1 with TRBJ2-3; 9 bases fit TRBD2. The CDR3 reads CASSQVGLAGSDTQYF. CDR3 nucleotide sequence: TGCGCCAGCAGCCAAGTCGGCCTAGCGGGGTCAGATACGCAGTATTTT.